The sequence of this T cell receptor (beta chain) was determined in a study of blood T cell repertoires in COVID-19. Data came from immunoSEQ multiplex PCR; TCRdb stores just in-frame clones and leaves some out. Here the sample spans 110,000 or so clones, about three quarters being singletons. Sample: peripheral blood. The TCR was taken from a man aged 65-85 years with acute or convalescent COVID-19.

The CDR3 region has the DNA TGTGCCAGCAGTTACTCGTCCACAGGGTCCGGGGAGCTGTTTTTT. Translation: CASSYSSTGSGELFF. V gene TRBV6-2 or TRBV6-3 combines with J gene TRBJ2-2, with D possibly being TRBD1 (6 bases). CDR3 length: 15 amino acids. Germline CDR1 MNHEY, CDR2 SVGEGT. The V end lost 0 bases, the J end lost 6 bases, and 11 bases lay between the germline ends.